Listed here are 11 T cell receptor beta chains from one sample, sequenced in a study of T cell changes during pregnancy in multiple sclerosis. Assay: immunoSEQ multiplex PCR; the TCRdb copy retains only in-frame clones and omits some. In the table there are tens of thousands of clones, 92% of which are singletons. The material was peripheral blood, obtained in the first trimester of pregnancy. The receptors here all came from a female donor with multiple sclerosis, enrolled in a pregnancy study.

This clone is a singleton in its sample. The gene calls are TRBV7-2 and TRBJ1-1; D is unclear. The V end was cut by 3 bases, the J end by 1 base, with 9 bases between. The CDR3 covers 14 residues. CDR1 and CDR2 from the germline V gene are SGHTA and FQGNSA. As DNA, the CDR3 is TGTGCCAGCAGCTTCCTGCGCGGGAACACTGAAGCTTTCTTT. The encoded protein is CASSFLRGNTEAFF.

This clone showed up just once. The V gene is TRBV30, the J gene TRBJ2-7; 7 bases are a match to TRBD1. Germline V CDR1 and CDR2: GTSNPN, SVGIG (reference sequence). The CDR3 consists of 11 residues. Losses at the gene ends were 5 bases for V and 2 bases for J; bases not matched to a gene: 0. The CDR3 coding sequence is TGTGCCTGGGGGACAGCCTACGAGCAGTACTTC. It translates to CAWGTAYEQYF.

This rearrangement joins TRBV6-5 to TRBJ1-1, with D unclear. V was pared by 1 base and J by 1 base, with 10 bases between. Looked up from germline, CDR1 is MNHEY and CDR2 is SVGAGI. This CDR3 has 15 amino acids. The CDR3 here is CASSYLKRKNTEAFF. CDR3 DNA sequence: TGTGCCAGCAGTTACTTGAAGCGAAAGAACACTGAAGCTTTCTTT.

The V gene is TRBV18, the J gene TRBJ2-7, with D perhaps matching TRBD2 (6 bases). V was clipped by 1 base and J by 5 bases, with 12 bases between them. The CDR3 has 14 amino acids. From germline, CDR1 is KGHSH and CDR2 LQKENI. The CDR3 DNA reads TGTGCCAGCTCACCACAGGCAGGGAGGCACGAGCAGTACTTC. Amino acid sequence: CASSPQAGRHEQYF.

This chain joins TRBV27 and TRBJ2-7; 13 nucleotides agree with TRBD2. V shed 0 bases, J shed 3 bases, and the junction held 5 bases outside the gene matches. The germline V gene has CDR1 MNHEY and CDR2 SMNVEV (reference sequence). This CDR3 region has 17 residues. In nucleotides, the CDR3 is TGTGCCAGCAGTTTATCTTGGACTAGCGGGAGTTTCTACGAGCAGTACTTC. Translated: CASSLSWTSGSFYEQYF.

The chain combines TRBV7-9 with TRBJ2-1; 14 nucleotides match TRBD2. Germline V gene data show CDR1 as SEHNR and CDR2 as FQNEAQ (reference sequence). V lost 1 base and J lost 5; bases outside the gene matches: 1. The CDR3 contains 16 residues. CDR3 DNA sequence: TGTGCCAGCAGCTTAGGGACTAGCGGGAGGAACAATGAGCAGTTCTTC. Encoded protein: CASSLGTSGRNNEQFF.

In nucleotides, the CDR3 is TGTGCCTGGAGTCTGGGCTCAGGGGGCTACACCTTC. Protein product: CAWSLGSGGYTF. The V call is TRBV30, the J call TRBJ1-2, with a tentative D call TRBD1 (5 bases). The CDR3 runs 12 residues. Trimming pared 2 bases from V and 8 bases from J, leaving 12 bases between. Germline V gives CDR1 GTSNPN, CDR2 SVGIG (reference sequence). Full variable domain (rest looked up from reference TRBV30 and TRBJ1-2): SQTIHQWPATLVQPVGSPLSLECTVEGTSNPNLYWYRQAAGRGLQLLFYSVGIGQISSEVPQNLSASRPQDRQFILSSKKLLLSDSGFYLCAWSLGSGGYTFGSGTRLTVV.

The genes are TRBV19 and TRBJ2-5, with D maybe TRBD2 (5 bases). CDR1 is LNHDA and CDR2 is SQIVND in the germline V gene (reference sequence). CDR3 length equals 14 residues. The V gene lost 5 bases and the J gene lost 4 bases, with 14 bases spanning the gap. The CDR3 nucleotides are TGTGCCAGTAGTCCTAACGGGATGGGAGAGACCCAGTACTTC. Amino acids: CASSPNGMGETQYF.

The chain employs TRBV15 and TRBJ1-2; no firm D call. This CDR3 has 12 amino acids. Per the germline V gene, CDR1 is LNHNV and CDR2 is YYDKDF (reference sequence). V dropped 0 bases and J dropped 7 bases, with 6 bases sitting between them. In nucleotides, the CDR3 is TGTGCCACCAGCAGAGATGGGAGTGGCTACACCTTC. Its protein is CATSRDGSGYTF. Looking up the rest from reference TRBV15 and TRBJ1-2 gives the full variable domain: DAMVIQNPRYQVTQFGKPVTLSCSQTLNHNVMYWYQQKSSQAPKLLFHYYDKDFNNEADTPDNFQSRRPNTSFCFLDIRSPGLGDTAMYLCATSRDGSGYTFGSGTRLTVV.

This chain links TRBV19 with TRBJ2-1; 9 nucleotides align to TRBD2. Germline-derived CDR1 and CDR2 are LNHDA and SQIVND (reference sequence). V was clipped by 3 bases and J by 8 bases; unmatched bases: 5. There are 14 residues in the CDR3. CDR3 DNA: TGTGCCAGTAGTATCGCGGGAGGGCCTGATGAGCAGTTCTTC. Its protein is CASSIAGGPDEQFF.

V is TRBV7-2 and J is TRBJ2-3; TRBD2 matches at 12 bases. This CDR3 spans 17 amino acids. Germline V lookup: CDR1 SGHTA, CDR2 FQGNSA. V lost 3 bases and J lost 3; bases outside the gene matches: 7. In DNA, the CDR3 is TGTGCCAGCAGCTTTAGGACTAGCGGGATATCAACAGATACGCAGTATTTT. It yields the protein CASSFRTSGISTDTQYF.